One sample yielded the 31 T cell receptor beta chains listed below, sequenced in a study of spatial heterogeneity in lung cancer. Time point indicated: blood at routine non-recurrence follow-up after resection. TCRdb processed the 5' RACE reads anew with MiXCR; each CDR3 protein has one entry. Among under 150,000 distinct CDR3 sequences listed, more than 10% were seen once. The specimen was PBMCs, collected at follow-up. The receptors come from a female donor with early-stage non-small cell lung cancer.

V and J are TRBV4-2 and TRBJ2-3; 8 bases are a match to TRBD2. This CDR3 has 16 amino acids. Germline V lookup: CDR1 LGHNA, CDR2 YNFKEQ. With V trimmed by 5 bases and J by 5 bases, 12 bases remained unmatched. The CDR3 sequence is CASSVGLASRGDTQYF. In nucleotides, the CDR3 is TGTGCCAGCAGCGTTGGACTAGCAAGTAGGGGAGATACGCAGTATTTT.

This clonotype was seen more than once but under ten times. The J gene is TRBJ2-5, the V gene TRBV14; 7 bases align to TRBD1. CDR1 and CDR2 (germline): SGHDN, FVKESK. Trimming removed 1 base from V and 4 bases from J; junction bases left unmatched: 6. The CDR3 consists of 15 residues. The CDR3, as DNA: TGTGCCAGCAGCCAAGGTTCAGGGGGTTTAGAGACCCAGTACTTC. The encoded protein is CASSQGSGGLETQYF.

V usage is TRBV11-2 and J usage is TRBJ2-7; D may match TRBD1 or TRBD2 (5 bases each). The CDR3 extends over 15 amino acids. Looked up from germline, CDR1 is SGHAT and CDR2 is FQNNGV. Trimming took off 7 bases at V and 2 bases at J, with 18 bases between the two ends. CDR3 sequence reads: CASTLAGMGAYEQYF. Written as DNA, the CDR3 is TGTGCCAGCACCCTAGCAGGCATGGGGGCCTACGAGCAGTACTTC.

This rearrangement joins TRBV5-1 to TRBJ2-5; 9 bases are a match to TRBD1. Germline CDR1 is SGHRS and CDR2 is YFSETQ. The CDR3 runs 14 residues. V shed 5 bases and J 3 bases; nucleotides not matched to a gene: 5. The DNA of the CDR3 is TGCGCCAGCAGTCCAACAGGGGGCAAAGAGACCCAGTACTTC. Amino acids: CASSPTGGKETQYF.

The chain joins TRBV7-9 to TRBJ1-5; D is uncertain. CDR1 and CDR2 (germline): SEHNR, FQNEAQ (reference sequence). Trimming shortened V by 5 bases and J by 3 bases, and 11 bases separated the two germline ends. There are 14 residues in the CDR3. CDR3 nucleotides: TGTGCCAGCAGCGAAGACATTGACAATCAGCCCCAGCATTTT. This encodes CASSEDIDNQPQHF.

The chain has TRBV4-2 and TRBJ2-1, with D possibly matching TRBD1 (6 bases). V shed 2 bases and J shed 0 bases, with 14 bases lying between them. Germline lookup yields CDR1 LGHNA and CDR2 YNFKEQ. The CDR3 length is 17 residues. DNA of the CDR3: TGTGCCAGCAGCCAACTCTTGAGGGGGAGCTCCTACAATGAGCAGTTCTTC. Protein sequence: CASSQLLRGSSYNEQFF.

The chain recombines TRBV7-3 with TRBJ2-1; 13 bases map to TRBD2. V lost 8 bases to trimming and J lost 13 bases; unmatched junction nucleotides: 2. Germline CDR1 is SGHTA and CDR2 is FQGTGA. CDR3 length: 11 residues. The CDR3 nucleotides read TGTGCCAGCGGGACTAGCGGGGTCCAGTTCTTC. Translation: CASGTSGVQFF.

A few counts support this clonotype. The chain has TRBV6-5 and TRBJ1-3; TRBD1 is a possible D gene (5 bases). This CDR3 has 14 amino acids. V was clipped by 2 bases and J by 2 bases, with 7 bases between them. CDR1 is MNHEY, CDR2 SVGAGI, per germline. Here the CDR3 reads CASSYGTAGNTIYF. CDR3 in DNA: TGTGCCAGCAGTTACGGGACTGCTGGAAACACCATATATTTT.

The rearrangement uses TRBV11-2 and TRBJ2-1; no reliable D call. The CDR3 runs 14 residues. CDR1 SGHAT and CDR2 FQNNGV come from the germline V gene. The V end lost 6 bases, the J end lost 3 bases, and 12 bases lay between the germline ends. CDR3 DNA: TGTGCCAGCAGTTCTTTTGCCATCTACAATGAGCAGTTCTTC. It encodes CASSSFAIYNEQFF.

The chain recombines TRBV7-2 with TRBJ2-1, with D possibly being TRBD2 (6 bases). Trimming left V 1 base short and J 14 bases short, with 15 bases between. The CDR3 is 13 residues long. The V gene's germline CDR1 is SGHTA and CDR2 FQGNSA. Written as DNA, the CDR3 is TGTGCCAGCAGCTTAGAGGGCGGCCGGAGGGAGTTCTTC. Translated, it gives CASSLEGGRREFF.

The chain recombines TRBV28 with TRBJ2-1; 14 nucleotides line up with TRBD2. V lost 2 bases, J lost 7 bases, and 4 bases stayed unmatched. Germline V lookup: CDR1 MDHEN, CDR2 SYDVKM. The CDR3 length is 16 residues. The DNA for the CDR3 is TGTGCCAGCAGTTTAGTTGGGACTAGCGGGAGTAATGAGCAGTTCTTC. Protein product: CASSLVGTSGSNEQFF. The entire variable domain, with the rest obtained from reference TRBV28 and TRBJ2-1, is as follows: DVKVTQSSRYLVKRTGEKVFLECVQDMDHENMFWYRQDPGLGLRLIYFSYDVKMKEKGDIPEGYSVSREKKERFSLILESASTNQTSMYLCASSLVGTSGSNEQFFGPGTRLTVL.

The chain joins TRBV28 to TRBJ1-5; TRBD1 might be the D (6 bases). The CDR3 contains 16 residues. Germline V CDR1 and CDR2: MDHEN, SYDVKM. The V end was cut by 5 bases, the J end by 4 bases, with 18 bases between. The CDR3 DNA sequence: TGTGCCAGCAGTCCTCGCTCAGGGGTACTGAATCAGCCCCAGCATTTT. Amino acid sequence: CASSPRSGVLNQPQHF. The full variable domain, rest sourced from reference TRBV28 and TRBJ1-5, is DVKVTQSSRYLVKRTGEKVFLECVQDMDHENMFWYRQDPGLGLRLIYFSYDVKMKEKGDIPEGYSVSREKKERFSLILESASTNQTSMYLCASSPRSGVLNQPQHFGDGTRLSIL.

This clonotype was seen a handful of times. The CDR3 sequence: CASSPSPAQETQYF. The CDR3 coding sequence is TGTGCCAGCAGCCCCTCCCCAGCCCAAGAGACCCAGTACTTC. V is TRBV11-2 and J is TRBJ2-5, with D hard to call. The V gene lost 5 bases and the J gene lost 1 base, with 11 bases spanning the gap. Germline V gene lookup returns CDR1 SGHAT and CDR2 FQNNGV. The CDR3 totals 14 residues.

This chain links TRBV6-6 with TRBJ2-5, with D possibly matching TRBD2 (5 bases). V was clipped by 5 bases and J by 0 bases, with 13 bases between them. The V gene's germline CDR1 is MNHNY and CDR2 SVGAGI (reference sequence). This CDR3 region has 15 residues. The CDR3 DNA sequence: TGTGCCAGCAGTGACCCCCGGGGTCACCAAGAGACCCAGTACTTC. Translating it yields CASSDPRGHQETQYF.

The genes are TRBV6-2 or TRBV6-3 and TRBJ2-3; 11 bases align to TRBD2. Germline CDR1 is MNHEY and CDR2 is SVGEGT. Losses at the gene ends were 6 bases for V and 2 bases for J; bases not matched to a gene: 7. This CDR3 contains 16 residues. CDR3 nucleotides: TGTGCCAGCAGACTAGCGGGAGTATGGGACACAGATACGCAGTATTTT. Translation: CASRLAGVWDTDTQYF.

V and J are TRBV2 and TRBJ2-2; D remains ambiguous. From germline, CDR1 is SNHLY and CDR2 FYNNEI. The CDR3 has 13 residues. Trimming removed 3 bases at V and 7 bases at J, with 9 bases between. The CDR3 here is CASSDEVFGELFF. In nucleotides, the CDR3 is TGTGCCAGCAGTGACGAGGTCTTCGGGGAGCTGTTTTTT.

The table lists this clonotype with a few counts. The chain combines TRBV7-4 with TRBJ2-3; perhaps TRBD1 as D (5 bases). Germline V gene lookup returns CDR1 SGHVT and CDR2 SQSDAQ. V lost 5 bases and J 2 bases, leaving 11 bases between the germline ends. The CDR3 loop spans 14 amino acids. The CDR3 is CASSLKGATDTQYF. CDR3 sequence (DNA): TGTGCCAGCAGCCTCAAAGGGGCCACAGATACGCAGTATTTT.

This clonotype was observed a handful of times. The chain links TRBV7-9 to TRBJ1-5; TRBD1 might be the D (5 bases). The CDR3 covers 16 residues. Trimming removed 1 base at V and 0 bases at J, with 10 bases between. The germline V gene encodes CDR1 SEHNR and CDR2 FQNEAQ (reference sequence). The CDR3, as DNA: TGTGCCAGCAGCTTAGGGGGAAGGGGTAGCAATCAGCCCCAGCATTTT. Translated, it gives CASSLGGRGSNQPQHF.

This clonotype was counted only a few times. The V call is TRBV27, the J call TRBJ2-5; 16 nucleotides align to TRBD2. CDR1 MNHEY and CDR2 SMNVEV come from the germline V gene (reference sequence). There are 15 residues in the CDR3. J gave up 8 bases and V 6 bases, and 6 bases lay outside the gene matches. CDR3 in amino acids: CASRKGTSGRATQYF. CDR3 bases: TGTGCCAGCAGGAAAGGGACTAGCGGGAGGGCCACCCAGTACTTC.

This clonotype occurred a few times. This chain links TRBV20-1 with TRBJ2-7; TRBD2 is a possible D gene (5 bases). Germline V lookup: CDR1 DFQATT, CDR2 SNEGSKA (reference sequence). Trimming took off 0 bases at V and 7 bases at J, with 19 bases between the two ends. The CDR3 runs 15 residues. The CDR3 sequence is CSARDLARGSGEQYF. CDR3 DNA: TGCAGTGCTAGAGATCTGGCCAGAGGGTCGGGAGAGCAGTACTTC.

The V gene is TRBV12-3 or TRBV12-4, the J gene TRBJ1-5, with a weak D call TRBD1 (5 bases). This CDR3 contains 14 residues. Between the trimmed V and J ends, which lost 2 bases and 4 bases, there was a span of 9 bases. Written as DNA, the CDR3 is TGTGCCAGCAGTTTATTTTCAGGGAATCAGCCCCAGCATTTT. It yields the protein CASSLFSGNQPQHF.

This clonotype showed up just a few times. CDR3 nucleotide sequence: TGTGCCAGCAGCCCCACACTAGCGGAGTCTTCTCTCAATGAGCAGTTCTTC. Translation gives CASSPTLAESSLNEQFF. V gene TRBV7-9 combines with J gene TRBJ2-1, with 8 bases that match TRBD2. The CDR3 contains 17 residues. The junction had 15 bases not matched to a gene; V was cut back by 5 bases and J by 6 bases. Germline CDR1 reads SEHNR; CDR2 reads FQNEAQ (reference sequence). The complete variable domain, with remaining parts taken from reference TRBV7-9 and TRBJ2-1, reads DTGVSQNPRHKITKRGQNVTFRCDPISEHNRLYWYRQTLGQGPEFLTYFQNEAQLEKSRLLSDRFSAERPKGSFSTLEIQRTEQGDSAMYLCASSPTLAESSLNEQFFGPGTRLTVL.

This clonotype was recorded a few times. This sequence joins TRBV20-1 and TRBJ1-1; D perhaps matches TRBD1 (5 bases). The CDR3 is 13 amino acids. V was cut by 2 bases and J by 0 bases, with 7 bases left in between. Germline V gives CDR1 DFQATT, CDR2 SNEGSKA (reference sequence). CDR3 region: CSARRGLNTEAFF. The CDR3 nucleotides are TGCAGTGCTAGAAGGGGATTGAACACTGAAGCTTTCTTT.

The V and J genes are TRBV7-2 and TRBJ2-5, with TRBD2 identical over 9 bases. The CDR3 sequence is 15 residues long. The J segment lost 4 bases and the V segment lost 5 bases, leaving 8 bases of the junction unmatched. CDR1 SGHTA and CDR2 FQGNSA come from the germline V gene. The CDR3 reads CASSAGLGLAETQYF. In DNA form, the CDR3 reads TGTGCCAGCAGCGCAGGTCTGGGACTAGCAGAGACCCAGTACTTC. Full variable domain (remainder filled in from reference TRBV7-2 and TRBJ2-5): GAGVSQSPSNKVTEKGKDVELRCDPISGHTALYWYRQSLGQGLEFLIYFQGNSAPDKSGLPSDRFSAERTGGSVSTLTIQRTQQEDSAVYLCASSAGLGLAETQYFGPGTRLLVL.

CDR3 nucleotides: TGTGCCAGCCAAGTGACTAGCGGGATTTCGGATGAGCAGTTCTTC. It is translated as CASQVTSGISDEQFF. The chain joins TRBV12-3 or TRBV12-4 to TRBJ2-1, with 11 bases aligning to TRBD2. CDR3 size: 15 residues. The J segment lost 8 bases and the V segment lost 8 bases, leaving 11 bases of the junction unmatched.

This clonotype turned up a few times. This chain connects TRBV28 to TRBJ1-5; D gene ambiguous. Germline CDR1 is MDHEN and CDR2 is SYDVKM. The CDR3 extends over 12 amino acids. V was trimmed by 4 bases and J by 3 bases, leaving 4 bases between them. This CDR3 reads CASSYPNQPQHF. The CDR3 nucleotides are TGTGCCAGCAGTTACCCCAATCAGCCCCAGCATTTT.

J is TRBJ2-5 and V is TRBV4-1, with 11 bases matching TRBD1. The CDR3 length is 16 residues. CDR1 is MGHRA and CDR2 is YSYEKL in the germline V gene. The V segment lost 3 bases and the J segment 6 bases; nucleotides outside the gene matches: 9. The CDR3 DNA sequence: TGCGCCAGCAGCCAGGTGCCGGGACAGGGGGTGAAGACCCAGTACTTC. Its protein product is CASSQVPGQGVKTQYF.

The chain couples TRBV11-2 to TRBJ2-3; D unclear. The CDR3 totals 13 residues. Germline V gene sequence: CDR1 SGHAT, CDR2 FQNNGV. The ends were cut back, 3 bases at V and 3 bases at J, with 7 bases in the middle. The CDR3 region has the DNA TGTGCCAGCAGCTTCTCCCCTACAGATACGCAGTATTTT. Translating it yields CASSFSPTDTQYF.

The V call is TRBV28, the J call TRBJ1-2; possibly TRBD1 for D (5 bases). Trimming removed 4 bases at V and 2 bases at J, with 5 bases between. The CDR3 extends over 12 amino acids. From germline, CDR1 is MDHEN and CDR2 SYDVKM. In DNA form, the CDR3 reads TGTGCCAGCAGTTGGGACAACTATGGCTACACCTTC. Encoded protein: CASSWDNYGYTF.

This clonotype was seen at least ten times. The chain links TRBV6-2 or TRBV6-3 to TRBJ1-2, with TRBD1 as a possible D gene (5 bases). The V gene's germline CDR1 is MNHEY and CDR2 SVGEGT. The germline V and J ends were trimmed by 6 bases and 3 bases, with 14 bases remaining between them. The CDR3 is 14 amino acids. The CDR3 loop reads CASRGQPKDYGYTF. CDR3 in DNA: TGTGCCAGCAGAGGACAACCGAAAGACTATGGCTACACCTTC.

V and J are TRBV3-1 and TRBJ1-1, with D possibly matching TRBD1 (5 bases). Germline lookup yields CDR1 LGHDT and CDR2 YNNKEL (reference sequence). Trimming cost V 2 bases and J 3 bases, with 7 bases left between them. The CDR3 runs 13 residues. The CDR3 bases are TGTGCCAGCAGCCAATGGGGGGACACTGAAGCTTTCTTT. It is translated as CASSQWGDTEAFF.